This paragraph covers one T cell receptor (beta chain) sequence. Its target is unknown. This specimen comes from a study of shared clonotypes between healthy human individuals. This CDR3 region has 15 residues. The trim removed 4 bases at V and 4 bases at J, leaving 10 bases unmatched. Germline V gives CDR1 SGDLS, CDR2 YYNGEE. It was at deep level that the assay was run. Each cell subset's genomic DNA was divided evenly among several immunoSEQ plates. Some clones are missing from TCRdb's copy, which holds only in-frame ones; the method was immunoSEQ multiplex PCR. The repertoire holds around 1,100,000 clones, with roughly 80% as singletons. General study findings and limits: Shared across a handful of donors were around 5% of the naive CD4 clonotypes. Memory subsets generally showed lower estimated richness than naive subsets.

This TCR came from a man younger than 30 in good health. Some clones in this sample may be carry-over from other donors' samples. The V gene is TRBV9, the J gene TRBJ1-2; 7 bases match TRBD1. The sequenced sample was memory CD4+ T cells from PBMCs. Subset described: CD45RA-negative fraction. CDR3 loop: CASSTGGGGLYGYTF. The CDR3 DNA follows: TGTGCCAGCAGCACCGGAGGAGGGGGCCTCTATGGCTACACCTTC.